The rows below give T cell receptor beta chains drawn from one sample of a study of OX40 agonist ivuxolimab in advanced cancers. Measured with immunoSEQ multiplex PCR; TCRdb has only the in-frame clones, and not every one. This table has tens of thousands of clones, approximately 72% appearing once. Specimen: CD4+ or CD8+ T cells sorted from blood, collected in a trial of the OX40 agonist ivuxolimab. All receptors come from an adult with an advanced solid tumor such as melanoma, head and neck, liver or kidney cancer. The CDR3 runs from the conserved cysteine through the conserved F or W. The D gene is left open where the match is weak.

D	V	CDR3
NA	TRBV28	CASSPSGWEAFF
NA	TRBV7-6	CASSLDASRGGETQYF
TRBD2	TRBV5-1	CASSSGLAGGINEQFF
NA	TRBV5-1	CASSLVGSSTDTQYF
TRBD2	TRBV27	CASSLYSGGVREQFF
NA	TRBV6-1	CASSEVTGVGQPQHF
TRBD2	TRBV5-8	CASSMRLAGGLSYNEQFF
NA	TRBV5-1	CASAPEQGGRETQYF
NA	TRBV7-9	CATGDRQETQYF
NA	TRBV6-5	CASRLTLGGTYEQYF
NA	TRBV9	CASSPELARTDTQYF
NA	TRBV19	CASSISGANTEAFF
NA	TRBV2	CASSFSSLGFF
NA	TRBV6-1	CASHKGVRTHEQYF
TRBD2	TRBV30	CAWGRGGQGQETQYF
NA	TRBV5-8	CASSFGRGGSNQPQHF
TRBD1	TRBV28	CASSLGTGGHYGYTF
NA	TRBV2	CASSVGVGGNQPQHF
NA	TRBV5-8	CASSLLRPARGTPLHF
TRBD2	TRBV7-2	CASSLVPASGRRAGELFF
NA	TRBV18	CASSRETGELFF
NA	TRBV7-9	CASSLAQGREQYF
NA	TRBV5-1	CASSLSGLYEQYF
NA	TRBV6-1	CASLTSRVSYNEQFF
NA	TRBV7-2	CASSLGGGQEETQYF
TRBD1	TRBV18	CASSTSTGLNTEAFF
TRBD1	TRBV10-1	CASSDIDREGPKTGNSPLHF
NA	TRBV9	CASSVYGQGIAEQYF
NA	TRBV6-1	CATRAGTGNQPQHF
NA	TRBV14	CASTEGGSYNEQFF
TRBD1	TRBV5-5	CASSSRDRGSDTQYF
NA	TRBV18	CASSPPGARGEGAFF
TRBD1	TRBV5-1	CASSLTGGRSDTQYF
NA	TRBV6-1	CAAGERQETQYF
NA	TRBV7-8	CASSLTRVVGTGELFF
TRBD2	TRBV5-5	CASSNRGTSVYNEQFF
NA	TRBV2	CASTGIAVSYNEQFF
NA	TRBV4-2	CASSPSGGGNIQYF
TRBD1	TRBV6-1	CASSRQGGNQPQHF
NA	TRBV18	CASSPDIATTNEKLFF
NA	TRBV2	CASSLGQGLVNEQFF
NA	TRBV4-1	CASSQSQGLMKSDTQYF